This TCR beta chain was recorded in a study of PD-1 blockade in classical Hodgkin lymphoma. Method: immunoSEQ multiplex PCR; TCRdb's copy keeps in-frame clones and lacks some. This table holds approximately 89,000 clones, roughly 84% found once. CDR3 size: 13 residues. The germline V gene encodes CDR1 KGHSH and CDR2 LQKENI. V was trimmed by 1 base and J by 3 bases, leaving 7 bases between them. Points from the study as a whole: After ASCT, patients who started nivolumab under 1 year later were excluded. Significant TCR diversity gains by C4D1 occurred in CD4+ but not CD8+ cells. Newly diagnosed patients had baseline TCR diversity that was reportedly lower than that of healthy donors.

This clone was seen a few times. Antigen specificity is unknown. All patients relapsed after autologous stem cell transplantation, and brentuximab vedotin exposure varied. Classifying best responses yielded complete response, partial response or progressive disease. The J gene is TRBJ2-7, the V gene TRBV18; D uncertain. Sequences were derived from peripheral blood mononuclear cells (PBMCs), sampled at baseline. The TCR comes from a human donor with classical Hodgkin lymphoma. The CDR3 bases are TGTGCCAGCTCACCACAAGTCCACTACGAGCAGTACTTC. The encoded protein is CASSPQVHYEQYF.